The 9 T cell receptor beta chains listed next were all sequenced from one sample in a study of blood T cell dynamics during melanoma immunotherapy. As to time point: week 3, after first cycle of checkpoint inhibitor. Sequencing was performed with immunoSEQ multiplex PCR; in TCRdb, only in-frame clones are kept and a portion is missing. The table lists around 12,000 clones, about 90% of them singletons. The sample in question was effector memory CD8+ T cells from blood, obtained from a patient treated with checkpoint blockade. All receptors derive from a human donor with melanoma.

The V and J genes are TRBV7-6 and TRBJ2-7, with D perhaps TRBD1 or TRBD2 (5 bases each). The V gene's germline CDR1 is SGHVS and CDR2 FNYEAQ. The CDR3 covers 14 residues. The V and J ends lost 0 bases and 2 bases respectively, with 8 bases between them. The CDR3 sequence: CASSLAGETYEQYF. Here the CDR3 DNA reads TGTGCCAGCAGCTTAGCAGGGGAGACCTACGAGCAGTACTTC.

This clone was seen only once. This chain uses TRBV29-1 with TRBJ2-7; unclear D gene. Germline CDR1 is SQVTM and CDR2 is ANQGSEA. The germline V and J ends were trimmed by 2 bases and 3 bases, with 11 bases remaining between them. The CDR3 spans 13 residues. CDR3 bases: TGCAGCGTTGAATTGGGTAGCAGCTACGAGCAGTACTTC. It encodes CSVELGSSYEQYF.

The CDR3 DNA reads TGTGCCAGCAGTGATTTTACAGGGATTAGTGAAAAACTGTTTTTT. Encoded protein: CASSDFTGISEKLFF. V gene TRBV2 combines with J gene TRBJ1-4; tentatively, D is TRBD1 (6 bases). Germline loops: CDR1 SNHLY, CDR2 FYNNEI. CDR3 size: 15 residues. Trimming cost V 3 bases and J 7 bases, with 15 bases left between them. The full variable domain, in which reference TRBV2 and TRBJ1-4 provide the parts outside the CDR3, is EPEVTQTPSHQVTQMGQEVILRCVPISNHLYFYWYRQILGQKVEFLVSFYNNEISEKSEIFDDQFSVERPDGSNFTLKIRSTKLEDSAMYFCASSDFTGISEKLFFGSGTQLSVL.

This clone occurred once. The J gene is TRBJ2-7, the V gene TRBV5-4; 9 bases are shared with TRBD1. V dropped 4 bases and J dropped 3; count of bases not matched to a gene: 11. This CDR3 contains 16 residues. The V gene's germline CDR1 is SGHNT and CDR2 YYREEE (reference sequence). CDR3 region: CASSPIGTGSFYEQYF. The CDR3 DNA sequence: TGTGCCAGCAGCCCCATCGGGACAGGGAGTTTCTACGAGCAGTACTTC. The full variable domain, in which reference TRBV5-4 and TRBJ2-7 provide the parts outside the CDR3, is ETGVTQSPTHLIKTRGQQVTLRCSSQSGHNTVSWYQQALGQGPQFIFQYYREEENGRGNFPPRFSGLQFPNYSSELNVNALELDDSALYLCASSPIGTGSFYEQYFGPGTRLTVT.

The rearrangement joins TRBV7-9 to TRBJ2-2; 7 bases align to TRBD1. The CDR3 is 16 amino acids. The ends lost 3 bases at V and 0 bases at J; junction bases unmatched: 4. The germline gives CDR1 SEHNR, CDR2 FQNEAQ (reference sequence). This CDR3 reads CASSLGTAANTGELFF. Here the CDR3 DNA reads TGTGCCAGCAGCTTGGGGACAGCCGCGAACACCGGGGAGCTGTTTTTT.

The table lists this clone with a count of one. The CDR3 loop reads CAISPPRETDTQYF. As DNA, the CDR3 is TGTGCCATCAGCCCCCCGCGGGAGACAGATACGCAGTATTTT. The chain combines TRBV10-3 with TRBJ2-3; 7 bases map to TRBD2. V gave up 6 bases and J gave up 3 bases; unmatched junction bases: 6. Germline V CDR1 and CDR2: ENHRY, SYGVKD. This CDR3 comprises 14 residues.

V gene TRBV4-1 combines with J gene TRBJ2-7; D unresolved. The CDR3 has 14 amino acids. Trimming took off 1 base at V and 0 bases at J, with 7 bases between the two ends. Per germline, CDR1 MGHRA and CDR2 YSYEKL. In nucleotides, the CDR3 is TGCGCCAGCAGCCAAGTTTCCAGCTCCTACGAGCAGTACTTC. Its translation: CASSQVSSSYEQYF.

This chain connects TRBV7-3 to TRBJ1-1; no firm D call. Trimming shortened V by 0 bases and J by 1 base, and 3 bases separated the two germline ends. This CDR3 contains 13 residues. Germline CDR1 SGHTA, CDR2 FQGTGA. The CDR3 protein is CASSLTGNTEAFF. The CDR3 bases are TGTGCCAGCAGCTTAACGGGGAACACTGAAGCTTTCTTT.

This clone was observed a handful of times. The chain has TRBV4-2 and TRBJ1-1; D is possibly TRBD1 (5 bases). The germline V and J ends were trimmed by 4 bases and 0 bases, with 6 bases remaining between them. This CDR3 is built from 13 residues. Looked up from germline, CDR1 is LGHNA and CDR2 is YNFKEQ. The CDR3 DNA follows: TGTGCCAGCAGCCTGACAGTGAACACTGAAGCTTTCTTT. Protein: CASSLTVNTEAFF.